A selection of T cell receptor beta chains follows, all from one sample in a study of blood T cell repertoires in COVID-19. Produced via immunoSEQ multiplex PCR; TCRdb's table is partial and in-frame only. The table has roughly 210,000 clones, more than 75% seen once. The sample consisted of PBMCs or T cells enriched from blood (not recorded which). The receptors here all came from a young man in a cohort exposed to, infected with or recovered from COVID-19 (not recorded which). Each CDR3 is given with its conserved first and last residue. The D gene is left open where the match is weak. Clone sizes are given selectively: once, few, many, or a class where the clone is expanded.

j_gene	v_gene	abundance	d_gene	CDR3aa	CDR3nt
TRBJ2-2	TRBV27	.	TRBD2	CASSFPSAGGSAGELFF	TGTGCCAGCAGTTTCCCCAGTGCGGGAGGGAGCGCCGGGGAGCTGTTTTTT
TRBJ2-7	TRBV28	.	TRBD2	CASSPRLAGPYEQYF	TGTGCCAGCAGTCCGAGACTAGCGGGACCCTACGAGCAGTACTTC
TRBJ2-1	TRBV13	.	.	CASSLRRGSYNEQFF	TGTGCCAGCAGCTTACGGAGAGGGTCCTACAATGAGCAGTTCTTC
TRBJ2-1	TRBV24-1	.	TRBD2	CATSDFSGSDNEQFF	TGTGCCACCAGTGATTTTAGCGGGAGCGACAATGAGCAGTTCTTC
TRBJ1-1	TRBV5-6	.	.	CASSLQGGNTEAFF	TGTGCCAGCAGCTTGCAGGGTGGGAACACTGAAGCTTTCTTT
TRBJ2-1	TRBV18	.	.	CASSAGLQYNEQFF	TGTGCCAGCTCAGCGGGACTCCAATACAATGAGCAGTTCTTC
TRBJ1-5	TRBV28	.	.	CASSSGDKGRNQPQHF	TGTGCCAGCAGTTCCGGGGACAAAGGTAGGAATCAGCCCCAGCATTTT
TRBJ2-3	TRBV24-1	.	TRBD2	CATETSGRAVGDTQYF	TGTGCCACAGAGACTAGCGGGAGGGCCGTCGGGGATACGCAGTATTTT
TRBJ2-1	TRBV7-3	once	.	CASSSPAETDEQFF	TGTGCCAGCAGCTCCCCTGCGGAGACGGATGAGCAGTTCTTC
TRBJ1-2	TRBV5-5	.	.	CASSQPRRQNYGYTF	TGTGCCAGCAGCCAACCCCGTCGACAGAACTATGGCTACACCTTC
TRBJ1-1	TRBV7-2	.	.	CASSLATGRAFF	TGTGCCAGCAGCTTAGCAACAGGGCGAGCTTTCTTT
TRBJ2-7	TRBV19	.	TRBD2	CASGQERGSSYEQYF	TGTGCCAGTGGCCAGGAGCGGGGGAGCTCCTACGAGCAGTACTTC
TRBJ2-3	TRBV6-2/TRBV6-3	.	TRBD2	CASSYPNPWTSGFRTDTQYF	TGTGCCAGCAGTTACCCCAATCCTTGGACTAGCGGATTTCGCACAGATACGCAGTATTTT
TRBJ2-3	TRBV6-6	.	TRBD2	CAIGGRAASTDTQYF	TGTGCCATCGGGGGGAGGGCCGCTAGCACAGATACGCAGTATTTT
TRBJ2-5	TRBV9	.	TRBD2	CASSVAASGREQETQYF	TGTGCCAGCAGCGTAGCTGCTAGCGGGAGAGAACAAGAGACCCAGTACTTC
TRBJ2-7	TRBV5-1	few	TRBD2	CASSLTLPSSGSPGYEQYF	TGCGCCAGCAGCTTGACCTTACCCTCTAGCGGGAGCCCTGGGTACGAGCAGTACTTC
TRBJ1-6	TRBV4-2	.	.	CASSPAPDLSHSPLHF	TGTGCCAGCAGCCCCGCCCCAGACTTGTCCCACTCACCCCTCCACTTT
TRBJ1-1	TRBV27	few	.	CASSSGTFNTEAFF	TGTGCCAGCAGCTCCGGGACATTTAACACTGAAGCTTTCTTT
TRBJ2-5	TRBV7-2	once	TRBD2	CASSLVLVSSGRAETQYF	TGTGCCAGCAGCTTAGTTTTGGTGTCAAGCGGGAGAGCGGAGACCCAGTACTTC
TRBJ2-5	TRBV6-2/TRBV6-3	.	.	CASSRDSRQETQYF	TGTGCCAGCAGCAGGGACTCCCGCCAGGAGACCCAGTACTTC
TRBJ1-3	TRBV19	.	.	CASRLDRYSGNTIYF	TGTGCCAGTAGACTCGACAGGTACTCTGGAAACACCATATATTTT
TRBJ2-3	TRBV3-1/TRBV3-2	.	.	CASSQVAGKGTDTQYF	TGTGCCAGCAGCCAAGTGGCAGGGAAAGGGACAGATACGCAGTATTTT